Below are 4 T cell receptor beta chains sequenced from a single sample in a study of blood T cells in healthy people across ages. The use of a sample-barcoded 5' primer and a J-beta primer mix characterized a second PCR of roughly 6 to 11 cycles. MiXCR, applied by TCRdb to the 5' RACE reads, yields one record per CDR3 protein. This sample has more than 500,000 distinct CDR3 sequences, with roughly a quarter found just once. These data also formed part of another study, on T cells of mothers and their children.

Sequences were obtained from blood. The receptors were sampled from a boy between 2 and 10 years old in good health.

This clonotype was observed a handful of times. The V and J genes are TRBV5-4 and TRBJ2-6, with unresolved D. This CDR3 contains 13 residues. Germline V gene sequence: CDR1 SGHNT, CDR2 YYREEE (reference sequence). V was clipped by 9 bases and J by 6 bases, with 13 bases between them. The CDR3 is CATRTGEANVLTF. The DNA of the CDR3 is TGTGCCACCAGGACGGGCGAGGCCAACGTCCTGACTTTC.

The chain's CDR3 is CSVILTGARNTGELFF. The CDR3 DNA reads TGCAGCGTGATATTAACAGGGGCGAGGAACACCGGGGAGCTGTTTTTT. The chain uses TRBV29-1 and TRBJ2-2; TRBD1 matches 7 bases. There are 16 residues in the CDR3. CDR1 is SQVTM, CDR2 ANQGSEA, per germline. V shed 6 bases and J 1 base; nucleotides not matched to a gene: 11.

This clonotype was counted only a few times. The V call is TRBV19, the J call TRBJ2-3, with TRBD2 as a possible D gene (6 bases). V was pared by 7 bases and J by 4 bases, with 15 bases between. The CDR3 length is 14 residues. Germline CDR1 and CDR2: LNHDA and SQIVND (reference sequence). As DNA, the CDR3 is TGTGCCAGTAATCGCGGGGCCCCCGCAGATACGCAGTATTTT. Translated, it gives CASNRGAPADTQYF.

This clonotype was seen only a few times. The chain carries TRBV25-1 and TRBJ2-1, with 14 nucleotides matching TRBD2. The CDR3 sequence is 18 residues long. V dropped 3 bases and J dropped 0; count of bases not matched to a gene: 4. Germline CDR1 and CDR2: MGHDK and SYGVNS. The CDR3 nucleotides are TGTGCCAGCAGTGAGACTAGCGGGGGGGGTAGCTCCTACAATGAGCAGTTCTTC. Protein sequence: CASSETSGGGSSYNEQFF.